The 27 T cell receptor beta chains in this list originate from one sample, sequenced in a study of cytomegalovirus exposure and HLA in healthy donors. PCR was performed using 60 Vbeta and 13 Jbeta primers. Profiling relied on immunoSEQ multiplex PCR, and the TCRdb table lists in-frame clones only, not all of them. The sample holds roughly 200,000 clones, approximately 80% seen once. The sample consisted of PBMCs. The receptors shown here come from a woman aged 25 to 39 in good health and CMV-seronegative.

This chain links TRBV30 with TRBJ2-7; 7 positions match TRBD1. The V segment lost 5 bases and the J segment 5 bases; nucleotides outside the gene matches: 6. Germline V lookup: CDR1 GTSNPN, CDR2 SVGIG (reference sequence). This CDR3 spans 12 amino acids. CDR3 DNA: TGTGCCTGGTCAGGGGGAGCCCACGAGCAGTACTTC. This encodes CAWSGGAHEQYF. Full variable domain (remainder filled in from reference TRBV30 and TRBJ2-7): SQTIHQWPATLVQPVGSPLSLECTVEGTSNPNLYWYRQAAGRGLQLLFYSVGIGQISSEVPQNLSASRPQDRQFILSSKKLLLSDSGFYLCAWSGGAHEQYFGPGTRLTVT.

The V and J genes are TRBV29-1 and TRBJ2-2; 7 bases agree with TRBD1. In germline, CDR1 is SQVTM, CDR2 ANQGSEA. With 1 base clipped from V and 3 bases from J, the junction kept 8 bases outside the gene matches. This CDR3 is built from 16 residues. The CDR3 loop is CSVEVIGRGYTGELFF. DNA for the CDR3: TGCAGCGTTGAAGTAATCGGCAGGGGGTACACCGGGGAGCTGTTTTTT.

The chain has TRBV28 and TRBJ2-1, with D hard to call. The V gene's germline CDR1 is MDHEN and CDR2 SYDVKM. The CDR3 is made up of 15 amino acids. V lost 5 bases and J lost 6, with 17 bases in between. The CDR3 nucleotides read TGTGCCAGCAGTACCCTTAGAGATTTTGGCAATGAGCAGTTCTTC. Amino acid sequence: CASSTLRDFGNEQFF. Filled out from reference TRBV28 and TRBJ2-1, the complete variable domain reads DVKVTQSSRYLVKRTGEKVFLECVQDMDHENMFWYRQDPGLGLRLIYFSYDVKMKEKGDIPEGYSVSREKKERFSLILESASTNQTSMYLCASSTLRDFGNEQFFGPGTRLTVL.

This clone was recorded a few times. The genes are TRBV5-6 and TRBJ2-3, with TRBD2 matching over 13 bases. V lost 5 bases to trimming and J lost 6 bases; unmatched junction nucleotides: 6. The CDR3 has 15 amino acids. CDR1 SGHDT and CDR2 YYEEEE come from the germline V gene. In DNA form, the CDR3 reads TGTGCCAGCAGTCAAGGACTAGCGGGAGTTGATACGCAGTATTTT. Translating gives CASSQGLAGVDTQYF.

The CDR3 is CASSVLLGAGEQFF. CDR3 bases: TGTGCCAGCAGCGTCCTTTTAGGGGCTGGTGAGCAGTTCTTC. The chain employs TRBV7-8 and TRBJ2-1, with D perhaps matching TRBD1 (5 bases). Trimming removed 5 bases at V and 9 bases at J, with 17 bases between. Germline V gene sequence: CDR1 SGHVS, CDR2 FQNEAQ. CDR3 length: 14 amino acids.

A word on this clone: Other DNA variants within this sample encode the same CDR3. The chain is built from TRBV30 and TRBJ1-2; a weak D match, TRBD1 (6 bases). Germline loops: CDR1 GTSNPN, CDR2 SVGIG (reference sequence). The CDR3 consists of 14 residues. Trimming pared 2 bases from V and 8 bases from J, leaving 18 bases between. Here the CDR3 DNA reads TGTGCCTGGAGTATCGGGTTGGGGGCGAAGGGCTACACCTTC. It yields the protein CAWSIGLGAKGYTF.

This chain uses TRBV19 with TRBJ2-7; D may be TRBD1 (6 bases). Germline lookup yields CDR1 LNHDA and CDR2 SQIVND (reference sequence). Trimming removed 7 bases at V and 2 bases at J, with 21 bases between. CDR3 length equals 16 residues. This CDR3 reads CASTRTASSNPYEQYF. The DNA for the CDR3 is TGTGCCAGTACCCGGACAGCCTCCAGCAATCCCTACGAGCAGTACTTC.

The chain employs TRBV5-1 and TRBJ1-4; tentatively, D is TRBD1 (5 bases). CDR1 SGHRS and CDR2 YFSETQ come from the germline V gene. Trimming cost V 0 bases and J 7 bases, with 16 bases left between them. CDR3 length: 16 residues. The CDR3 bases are TGCGCCAGCAGCTTGGGGGGCACAGATGGAACTGAAAAACTGTTTTTT. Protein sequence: CASSLGGTDGTEKLFF.

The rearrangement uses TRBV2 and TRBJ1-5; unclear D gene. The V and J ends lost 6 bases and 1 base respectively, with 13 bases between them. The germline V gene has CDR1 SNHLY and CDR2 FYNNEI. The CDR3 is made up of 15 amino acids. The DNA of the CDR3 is TGTGCCAGCAGGCAGCTAGCACGGAGCAATCAGCCCCAGCATTTT. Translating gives CASRQLARSNQPQHF. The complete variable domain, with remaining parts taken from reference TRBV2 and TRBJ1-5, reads EPEVTQTPSHQVTQMGQEVILRCVPISNHLYFYWYRQILGQKVEFLVSFYNNEISEKSEIFDDQFSVERPDGSNFTLKIRSTKLEDSAMYFCASRQLARSNQPQHFGDGTRLSIL.

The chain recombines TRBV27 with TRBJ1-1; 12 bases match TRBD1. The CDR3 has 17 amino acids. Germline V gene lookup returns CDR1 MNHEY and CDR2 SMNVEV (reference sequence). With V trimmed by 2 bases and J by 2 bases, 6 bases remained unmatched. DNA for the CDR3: TGTGCCAGCAGTTTAAAAGGGACAGGGGGCAGAAACACTGAAGCTTTCTTT. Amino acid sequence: CASSLKGTGGRNTEAFF.

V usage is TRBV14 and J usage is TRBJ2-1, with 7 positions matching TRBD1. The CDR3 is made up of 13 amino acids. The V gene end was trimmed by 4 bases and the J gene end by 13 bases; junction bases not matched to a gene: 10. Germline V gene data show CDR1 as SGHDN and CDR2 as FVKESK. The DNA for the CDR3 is TGTGCCAGCAGCCCCCCGAGGGGGACAGATCAGTTCTTC. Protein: CASSPPRGTDQFF.

CDR3 region: CASSLSGQGNYGYTF. The CDR3 bases are TGCGCCAGCAGCTTGTCGGGACAGGGGAACTATGGCTACACCTTC. The chain couples TRBV5-1 to TRBJ1-2; 10 positions agree with TRBD1. V was clipped by 1 base and J by 2 bases; unmatched bases: 2. The length of the CDR3 is 15 residues. Germline V gene data show CDR1 as SGHRS and CDR2 as YFSETQ.

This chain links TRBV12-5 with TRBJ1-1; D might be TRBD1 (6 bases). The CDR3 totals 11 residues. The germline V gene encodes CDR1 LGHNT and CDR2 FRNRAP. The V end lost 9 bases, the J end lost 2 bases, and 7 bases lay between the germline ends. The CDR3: CASRGNTEAFF. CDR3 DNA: TGTGCTAGCAGGGGAAACACTGAAGCTTTCTTT.

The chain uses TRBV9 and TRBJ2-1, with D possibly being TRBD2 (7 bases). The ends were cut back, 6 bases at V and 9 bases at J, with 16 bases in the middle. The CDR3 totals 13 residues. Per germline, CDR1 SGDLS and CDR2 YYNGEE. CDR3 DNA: TGTGCCAGCAACTCCCTAGGGGGGGGTGAGCAGTTCTTC. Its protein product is CASNSLGGGEQFF.

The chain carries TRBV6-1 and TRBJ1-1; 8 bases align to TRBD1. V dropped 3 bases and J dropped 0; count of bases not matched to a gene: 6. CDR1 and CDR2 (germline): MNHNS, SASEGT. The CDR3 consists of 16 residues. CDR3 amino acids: CASSDRTGLLNTEAFF. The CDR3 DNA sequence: TGTGCCAGCAGTGACCGGACAGGGCTTTTGAACACTGAAGCTTTCTTT.

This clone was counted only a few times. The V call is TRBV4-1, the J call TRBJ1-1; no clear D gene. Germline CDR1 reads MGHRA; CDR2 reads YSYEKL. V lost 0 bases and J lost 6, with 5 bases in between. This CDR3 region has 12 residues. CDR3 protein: CASSQDPAEAFF. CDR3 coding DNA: TGCGCCAGCAGCCAAGATCCCGCTGAAGCTTTCTTT.

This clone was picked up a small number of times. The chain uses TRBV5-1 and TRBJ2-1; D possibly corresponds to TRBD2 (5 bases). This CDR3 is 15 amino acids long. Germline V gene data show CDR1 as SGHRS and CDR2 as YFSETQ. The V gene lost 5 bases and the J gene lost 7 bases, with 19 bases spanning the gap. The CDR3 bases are TGCGCCAGCAGGGCGGACCCCGCGCGAGGGAATGAGCAGTTCTTC. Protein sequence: CASRADPARGNEQFF. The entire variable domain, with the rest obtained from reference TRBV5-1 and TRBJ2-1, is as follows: KAGVTQTPRYLIKTRGQQVTLSCSPISGHRSVSWYQQTPGQGLQFLFEYFSETQRNKGNFPGRFSGRQFSNSRSEMNVSTLELGDSALYLCASRADPARGNEQFFGPGTRLTVL.

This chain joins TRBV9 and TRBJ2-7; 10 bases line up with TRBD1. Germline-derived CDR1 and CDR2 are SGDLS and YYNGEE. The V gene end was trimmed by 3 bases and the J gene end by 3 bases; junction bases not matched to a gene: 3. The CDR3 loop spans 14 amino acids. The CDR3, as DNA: TGTGCCAGCAGCGAAGGACAGGGGGGCTACGAGCAGTACTTC. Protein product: CASSEGQGGYEQYF. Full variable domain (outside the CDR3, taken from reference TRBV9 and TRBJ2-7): DSGVTQTPKHLITATGQRVTLRCSPRSGDLSVYWYQQSLDQGLQFLIQYYNGEERAKGNILERFSAQQFPDLHSELNLSSLELGDSALYFCASSEGQGGYEQYFGPGTRLTVT.

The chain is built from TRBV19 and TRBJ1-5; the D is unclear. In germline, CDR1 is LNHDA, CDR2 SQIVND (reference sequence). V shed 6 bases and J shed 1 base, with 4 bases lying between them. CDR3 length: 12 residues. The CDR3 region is CASRESNQPQHF. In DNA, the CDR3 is TGTGCCAGTAGAGAGAGCAATCAGCCCCAGCATTTT.

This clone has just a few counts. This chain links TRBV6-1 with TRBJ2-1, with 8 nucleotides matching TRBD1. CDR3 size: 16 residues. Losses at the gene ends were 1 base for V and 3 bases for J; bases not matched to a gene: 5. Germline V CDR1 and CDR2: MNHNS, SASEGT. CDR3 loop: CASSEVHTGGYNEQFF. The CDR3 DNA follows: TGTGCCAGCAGTGAAGTTCATACAGGGGGCTACAATGAGCAGTTCTTC.

The CDR3 bases are TGTGCCAGCAGCAGATACAGGGAAACAGATACGCAGTATTTT. Amino acid sequence: CASSRYRETDTQYF. The V call is TRBV11-2, the J call TRBJ2-3, with a tentative D call TRBD1 (6 bases). CDR1 is SGHAT and CDR2 is FQNNGV in the germline V gene. The CDR3 consists of 14 residues. V was trimmed by 5 bases and J by 3 bases, leaving 12 bases between them.

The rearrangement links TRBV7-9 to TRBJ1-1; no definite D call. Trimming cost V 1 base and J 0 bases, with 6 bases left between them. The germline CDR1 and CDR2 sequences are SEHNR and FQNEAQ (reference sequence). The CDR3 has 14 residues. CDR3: CASSLGQMNTEAFF. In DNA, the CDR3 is TGTGCCAGCAGCTTAGGCCAGATGAACACTGAAGCTTTCTTT.

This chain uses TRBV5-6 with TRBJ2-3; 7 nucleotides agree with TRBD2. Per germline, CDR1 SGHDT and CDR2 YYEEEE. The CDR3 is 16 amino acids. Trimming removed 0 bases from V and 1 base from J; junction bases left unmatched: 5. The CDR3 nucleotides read TGTGCCAGCAGCTTGGGTGCGGGAGTAGGCACAGATACGCAGTATTTT. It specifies CASSLGAGVGTDTQYF.

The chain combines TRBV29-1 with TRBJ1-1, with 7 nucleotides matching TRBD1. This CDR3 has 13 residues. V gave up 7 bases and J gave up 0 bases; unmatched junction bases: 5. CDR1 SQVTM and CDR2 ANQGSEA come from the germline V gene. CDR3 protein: CSARQGLNTEAFF. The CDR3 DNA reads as TGCAGCGCCAGACAGGGATTGAACACTGAAGCTTTCTTT.

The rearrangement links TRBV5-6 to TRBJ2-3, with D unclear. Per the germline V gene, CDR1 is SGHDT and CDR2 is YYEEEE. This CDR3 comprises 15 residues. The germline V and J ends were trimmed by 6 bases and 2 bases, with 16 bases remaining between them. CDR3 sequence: CASTSPVLDTDTQYF. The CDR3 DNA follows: TGTGCCAGCACATCCCCGGTGCTTGACACAGATACGCAGTATTTT.

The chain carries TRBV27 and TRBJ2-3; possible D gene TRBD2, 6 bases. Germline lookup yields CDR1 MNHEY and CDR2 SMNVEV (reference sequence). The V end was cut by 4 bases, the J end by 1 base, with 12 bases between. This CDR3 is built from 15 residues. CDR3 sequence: CASSSPGVGTDTQYF. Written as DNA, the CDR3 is TGTGCCAGCAGTTCACCGGGGGTCGGCACAGATACGCAGTATTTT.

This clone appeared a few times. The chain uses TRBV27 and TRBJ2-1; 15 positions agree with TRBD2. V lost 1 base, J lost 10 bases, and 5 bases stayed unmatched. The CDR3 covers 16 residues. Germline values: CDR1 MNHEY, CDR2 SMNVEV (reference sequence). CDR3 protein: CASSLWTSGGAEEQFF. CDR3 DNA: TGTGCCAGCAGTTTATGGACTAGCGGGGGGGCTGAGGAGCAGTTCTTC.